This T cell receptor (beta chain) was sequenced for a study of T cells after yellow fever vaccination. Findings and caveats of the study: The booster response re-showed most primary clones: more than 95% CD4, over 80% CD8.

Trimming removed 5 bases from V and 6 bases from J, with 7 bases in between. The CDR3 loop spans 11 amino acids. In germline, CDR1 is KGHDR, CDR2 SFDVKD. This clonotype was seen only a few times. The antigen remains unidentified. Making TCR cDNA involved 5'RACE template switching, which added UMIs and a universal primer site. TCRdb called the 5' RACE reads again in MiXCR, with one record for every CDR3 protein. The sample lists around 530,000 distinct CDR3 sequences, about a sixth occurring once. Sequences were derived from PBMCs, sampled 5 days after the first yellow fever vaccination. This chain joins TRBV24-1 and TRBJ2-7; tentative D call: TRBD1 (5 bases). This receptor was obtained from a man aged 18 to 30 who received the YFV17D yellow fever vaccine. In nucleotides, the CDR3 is TGTGCCACCAGTGGTGACAGCGAGCAGTACTTC. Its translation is CATSGDSEQYF.